The 10 T cell receptor beta chains listed next were all sequenced from one sample in a study of T cells in Graves' hyperthyroidism and ophthalmopathy. TCR beta CDR3 regions were amplified from RNA transcripts. In the first-round RT-PCR of the TCR CDR3, the HTBI primer set was used. Each CDR3 protein is one row after TCRdb ran MiXCR on the multiplex PCR reads. The sample lists fewer than 450,000 distinct CDR3 sequences, less than 20% seen once, with 40% in the top ten. Material for sequencing was blood. These receptors were collected from a man between 18 and 35 years old with Graves' ophthalmopathy.

The chain combines TRBV6-1 with TRBJ1-5, with 7 nucleotides matching TRBD1. The CDR3 runs 13 residues. Germline V CDR1 and CDR2: MNHNS, SASEGT. Losses at the gene ends were 5 bases for V and 9 bases for J; bases not matched to a gene: 7. This CDR3 reads CASSRQGAAPQHF. Written as DNA, the CDR3 is TGTGCCAGCAGTAGACAGGGTGCTGCGCCCCAGCATTTT.

This clonotype was seen ten or more times. The genes are TRBV12-3 or TRBV12-4 and TRBJ2-7, with 14 bases matching TRBD2. This CDR3 has 17 amino acids. The V segment lost 5 bases and the J segment 3 bases; nucleotides outside the gene matches: 9. The CDR3 protein is CASSPWTSGGNHYEQYF. The CDR3 region has the DNA TGTGCCAGCAGTCCTTGGACTAGCGGGGGGAACCACTACGAGCAGTACTTC.

At least ten counts were recorded for this clonotype. The CDR3 sequence: CASSPGAGKREQYF. The CDR3 DNA is TGTGCCAGCAGCCCCGGGGCGGGGAAGAGGGAGCAGTACTTC. The chain joins TRBV11-2 to TRBJ2-7, with TRBD2 as a possible D gene (6 bases). The CDR3 totals 14 residues. V shed 5 bases and J shed 7 bases, with 18 bases lying between them. Per germline, CDR1 SGHAT and CDR2 FQNNGV.

Many counts were recorded for this clonotype. The chain links TRBV20-1 to TRBJ1-1, with unresolved D. Germline V CDR1 and CDR2: DFQATT, SNEGSKA (reference sequence). CDR3 length equals 15 residues. The V end was cut by 0 bases, the J end by 1 base, with 12 bases between. The CDR3: CSAREMVLPNTEAFF. The CDR3 bases are TGCAGTGCTAGAGAGATGGTTCTACCGAACACTGAAGCTTTCTTT.

This clonotype was seen only a few times. Being one base from a much bigger clone, this may be a read error. The gene calls are TRBV28 and TRBJ2-7; D possibly corresponds to TRBD2 (6 bases). This CDR3 is built from 15 residues. The germline V gene encodes CDR1 MDHEN and CDR2 SYDVKM. CDR3 sequence reads: CTSSLMAGNPYEQYF. For the CDR3, the DNA is TGTACCAGCAGTTTAATGGCGGGGAATCCCTACGAGCAGTACTTC. The entire variable domain, with the rest obtained from reference TRBV28 and TRBJ2-7, is as follows: DVKVTQSSRYLVKRTGEKVFLECVQDMDHENMFWYRQDPGLGLRLIYFSYDVKMKEKGDIPEGYSVSREKKERFSLILESASTNQTSMYLCTSSLMAGNPYEQYFGPGTRLTVT.

The J gene is TRBJ1-1, the V gene TRBV4-2; 8 bases are a match to TRBD1. The CDR3 has 15 residues. V dropped 4 bases and J dropped 3; count of bases not matched to a gene: 7. Looked up from germline, CDR1 is LGHNA and CDR2 is YNFKEQ. The CDR3 DNA follows: TGTGCCAGCAGCCGAGGACAGGGAGGGGACACTGAAGCTTTCTTT. Protein sequence: CASSRGQGGDTEAFF.

At least ten counts were recorded for this clonotype. The chain joins TRBV2 to TRBJ2-1; 8 bases agree with TRBD1. This CDR3 is built from 14 residues. CDR1 is SNHLY, CDR2 FYNNEI, per germline. V dropped 3 bases and J dropped 7; count of bases not matched to a gene: 5. The CDR3 sequence: CASSDRGPLNEQFF. CDR3 nucleotide sequence: TGTGCCAGCAGTGACAGGGGGCCTTTGAATGAGCAGTTCTTC.

This clonotype was seen at least ten times. The J gene is TRBJ2-6, the V gene TRBV20-1; D may correspond to TRBD1 or TRBD2 (5 bases each). Trimming removed 3 bases from V and 0 bases from J, with 9 bases in between. CDR1 DFQATT and CDR2 SNEGSKA come from the germline V gene (reference sequence). This CDR3 has 15 residues. CDR3 amino acids: CSARAGSSGANVLTF. The CDR3 DNA sequence: TGCAGTGCTAGGGCAGGGAGCTCTGGGGCCAACGTCCTGACTTTC.

The table lists this clonotype with many counts. The chain joins TRBV27 to TRBJ2-7, with a tentative D call TRBD1 (5 bases). Trimming pared 1 base from V and 2 bases from J, leaving 18 bases between. CDR3 length equals 17 residues. The germline gives CDR1 MNHEY, CDR2 SMNVEV (reference sequence). DNA for the CDR3: TGTGCCAGCAGTTTATTACAACCTTACAGGTCGACCTACGAGCAGTACTTC. Amino acid sequence: CASSLLQPYRSTYEQYF.

This clonotype was counted ten times or more. The chain has TRBV2 and TRBJ1-2; D remains unclear. Per the germline V gene, CDR1 is SNHLY and CDR2 is FYNNEI. V was shortened by 3 bases and J by 4 bases, with 6 bases between the two germline ends. CDR3 size: 12 residues. This CDR3 reads CASSDTAYGYTF. The CDR3 DNA reads TGTGCCAGCAGTGACACCGCCTATGGCTACACCTTC.